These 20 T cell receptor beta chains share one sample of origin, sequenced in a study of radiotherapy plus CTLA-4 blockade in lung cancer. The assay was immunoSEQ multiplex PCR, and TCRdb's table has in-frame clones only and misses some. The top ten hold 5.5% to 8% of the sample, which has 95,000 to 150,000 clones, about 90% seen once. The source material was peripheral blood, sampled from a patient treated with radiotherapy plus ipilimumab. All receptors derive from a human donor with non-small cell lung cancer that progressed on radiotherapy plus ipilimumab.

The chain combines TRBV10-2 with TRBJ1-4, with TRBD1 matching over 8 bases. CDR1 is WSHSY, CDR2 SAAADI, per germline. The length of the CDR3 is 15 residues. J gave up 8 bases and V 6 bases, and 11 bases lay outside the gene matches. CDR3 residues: CASRHRGEDREKLFF. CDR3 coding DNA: TGCGCCAGCAGACACAGGGGGGAGGATCGGGAAAAACTGTTTTTT.

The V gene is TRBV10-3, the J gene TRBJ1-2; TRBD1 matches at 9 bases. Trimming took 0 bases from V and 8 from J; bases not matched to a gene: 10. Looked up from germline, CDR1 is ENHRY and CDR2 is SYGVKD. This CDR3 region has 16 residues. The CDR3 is CAISESAGQGPDGYTF. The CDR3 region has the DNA TGTGCCATCAGTGAGTCAGCGGGACAGGGCCCGGACGGCTACACCTTC.

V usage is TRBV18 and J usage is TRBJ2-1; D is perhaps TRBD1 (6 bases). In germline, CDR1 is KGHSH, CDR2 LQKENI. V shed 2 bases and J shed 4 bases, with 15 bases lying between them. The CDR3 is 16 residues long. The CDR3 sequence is CASSPTADSKYNEQFF. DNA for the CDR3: TGTGCCAGCTCACCAACGGCGGACAGCAAGTACAATGAGCAGTTCTTC.

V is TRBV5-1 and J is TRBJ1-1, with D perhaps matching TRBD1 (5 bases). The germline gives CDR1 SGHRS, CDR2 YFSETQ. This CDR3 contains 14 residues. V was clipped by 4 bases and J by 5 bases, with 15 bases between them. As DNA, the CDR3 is TGCGCCAGCAGCGGGGGGGACCTAAGGACTGAAGCTTTCTTT. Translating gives CASSGGDLRTEAFF.

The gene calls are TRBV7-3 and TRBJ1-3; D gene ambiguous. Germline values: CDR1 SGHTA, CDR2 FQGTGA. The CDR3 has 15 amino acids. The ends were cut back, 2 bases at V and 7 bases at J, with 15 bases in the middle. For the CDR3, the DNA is TGTGCCAGCAGCTTAGAACGCCGGGGTGGGAACACCATATATTTT. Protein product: CASSLERRGGNTIYF.

The CDR3 spells CASARTGVPGSSFLNSYEQYF. Written as DNA, the CDR3 is TGTGCCAGTGCCCGGACAGGCGTCCCAGGCTCCTCCTTCCTAAACTCCTACGAGCAGTACTTC. The chain combines TRBV19 with TRBJ2-7; TRBD1 agrees at 7 bases. The CDR3 has 21 residues. V lost 8 bases and J lost 0; bases outside the gene matches: 28. Germline assignment: CDR1 LNHDA and CDR2 SQIVND (reference sequence).

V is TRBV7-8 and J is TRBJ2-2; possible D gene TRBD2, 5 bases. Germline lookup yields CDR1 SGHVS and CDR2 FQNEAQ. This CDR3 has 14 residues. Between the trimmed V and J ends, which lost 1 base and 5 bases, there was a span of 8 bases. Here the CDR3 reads CASSLEGETGELFF. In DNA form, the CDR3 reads TGTGCCAGCAGCTTAGAGGGAGAGACCGGGGAGCTGTTTTTT.

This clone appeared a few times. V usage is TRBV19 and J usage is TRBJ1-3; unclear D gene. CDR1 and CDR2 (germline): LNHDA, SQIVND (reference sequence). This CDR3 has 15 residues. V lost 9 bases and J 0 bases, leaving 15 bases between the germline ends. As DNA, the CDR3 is TGTGCCAGCGCCCGTCTGGGCCGCTCTGGAAACACCATATATTTT. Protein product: CASARLGRSGNTIYF.

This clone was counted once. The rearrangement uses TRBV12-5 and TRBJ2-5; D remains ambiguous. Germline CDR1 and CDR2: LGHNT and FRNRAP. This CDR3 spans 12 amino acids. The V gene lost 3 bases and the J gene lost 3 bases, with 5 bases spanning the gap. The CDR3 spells CASGFGEETQYF. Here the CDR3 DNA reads TGTGCTAGTGGTTTTGGGGAAGAGACCCAGTACTTC.

CDR3 residues: CASSRNRGEPQHF. DNA of the CDR3: TGCGCCAGCAGTCGAAACAGGGGAGAGCCCCAGCATTTT. The rearrangement joins TRBV5-1 to TRBJ1-5; 7 bases are shared with TRBD1. The CDR3 is 13 amino acids. CDR1 SGHRS and CDR2 YFSETQ come from the germline V gene. V was pared by 5 bases and J by 8 bases, with 7 bases of the junction left unmatched.

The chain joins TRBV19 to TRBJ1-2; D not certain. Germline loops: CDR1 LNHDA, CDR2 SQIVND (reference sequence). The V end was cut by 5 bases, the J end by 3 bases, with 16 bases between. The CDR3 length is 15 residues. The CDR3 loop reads CASSAGLRYYYGYTF. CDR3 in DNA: TGTGCCAGTAGTGCCGGGTTGAGGTACTACTATGGCTACACCTTC.

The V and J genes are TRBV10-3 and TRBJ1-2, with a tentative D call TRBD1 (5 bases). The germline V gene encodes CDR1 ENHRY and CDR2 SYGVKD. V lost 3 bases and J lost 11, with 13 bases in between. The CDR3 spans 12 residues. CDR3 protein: CAISEGTRPYTF. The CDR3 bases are TGTGCCATCAGTGAAGGGACCCGCCCTTACACCTTC.

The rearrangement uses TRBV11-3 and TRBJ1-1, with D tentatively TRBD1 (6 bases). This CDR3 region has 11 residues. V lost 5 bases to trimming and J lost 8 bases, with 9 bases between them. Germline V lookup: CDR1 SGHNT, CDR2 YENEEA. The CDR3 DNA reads TGTGCCAGCAGCGTGAGGGGGGAAGCTTTCTTT. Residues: CASSVRGEAFF.

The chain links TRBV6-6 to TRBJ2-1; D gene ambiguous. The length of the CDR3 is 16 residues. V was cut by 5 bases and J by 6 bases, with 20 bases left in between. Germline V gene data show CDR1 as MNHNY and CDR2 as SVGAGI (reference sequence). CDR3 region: CASSPGLSHTFNEQFF. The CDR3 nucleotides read TGTGCCAGCAGTCCAGGTCTTTCTCACACCTTCAATGAGCAGTTCTTC.

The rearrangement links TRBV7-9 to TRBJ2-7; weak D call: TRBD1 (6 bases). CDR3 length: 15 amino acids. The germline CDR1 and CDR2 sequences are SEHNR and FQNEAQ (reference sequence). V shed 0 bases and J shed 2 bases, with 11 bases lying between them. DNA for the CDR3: TGTGCCAGCAGCTTAGCCCCGGGACAAGCCTACGAGCAGTACTTC. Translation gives CASSLAPGQAYEQYF. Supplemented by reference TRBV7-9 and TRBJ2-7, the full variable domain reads DTGVSQNPRHKITKRGQNVTFRCDPISEHNRLYWYRQTLGQGPEFLTYFQNEAQLEKSRLLSDRFSAERPKGSFSTLEIQRTEQGDSAMYLCASSLAPGQAYEQYFGPGTRLTVT.

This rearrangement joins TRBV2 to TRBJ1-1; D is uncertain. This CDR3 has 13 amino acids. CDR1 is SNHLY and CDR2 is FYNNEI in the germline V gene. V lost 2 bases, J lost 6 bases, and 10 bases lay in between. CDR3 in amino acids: CASSEIRQSEAFF. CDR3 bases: TGTGCCAGCAGTGAAATTCGTCAGTCTGAAGCTTTCTTT.

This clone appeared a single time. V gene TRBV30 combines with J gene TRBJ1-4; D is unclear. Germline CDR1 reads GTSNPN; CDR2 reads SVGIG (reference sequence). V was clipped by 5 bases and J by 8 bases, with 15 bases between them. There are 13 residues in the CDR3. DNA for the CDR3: TGTGCCTGGCAGTGGAGGGTTAGGGAAAAACTGTTTTTT. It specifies CAWQWRVREKLFF.

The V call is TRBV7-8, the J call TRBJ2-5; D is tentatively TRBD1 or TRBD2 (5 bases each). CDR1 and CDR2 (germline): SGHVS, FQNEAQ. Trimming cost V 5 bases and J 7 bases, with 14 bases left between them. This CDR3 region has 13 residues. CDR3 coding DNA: TGTGCCAGCAGCAACCCCCGGGGCGGGACCCAGTACTTC. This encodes CASSNPRGGTQYF.

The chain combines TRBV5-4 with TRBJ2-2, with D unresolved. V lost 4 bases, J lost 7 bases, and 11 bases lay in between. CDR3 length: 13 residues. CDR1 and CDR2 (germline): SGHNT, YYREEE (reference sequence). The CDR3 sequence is CASSGSSGGELFF. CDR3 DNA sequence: TGTGCCAGCAGCGGCTCGTCGGGCGGGGAGCTGTTTTTT.

The CDR3 region has the DNA TGTGCCAGTAGGGGGACTAGCGGGAGCCCCTACAATGAGCAGTTCTTC. Translation gives CASRGTSGSPYNEQFF. The V call is TRBV19, the J call TRBJ2-1; 14 positions agree with TRBD2. CDR3 length: 16 residues. V was clipped by 6 bases and J by 2 bases; unmatched bases: 3. CDR1 LNHDA and CDR2 SQIVND come from the germline V gene (reference sequence).